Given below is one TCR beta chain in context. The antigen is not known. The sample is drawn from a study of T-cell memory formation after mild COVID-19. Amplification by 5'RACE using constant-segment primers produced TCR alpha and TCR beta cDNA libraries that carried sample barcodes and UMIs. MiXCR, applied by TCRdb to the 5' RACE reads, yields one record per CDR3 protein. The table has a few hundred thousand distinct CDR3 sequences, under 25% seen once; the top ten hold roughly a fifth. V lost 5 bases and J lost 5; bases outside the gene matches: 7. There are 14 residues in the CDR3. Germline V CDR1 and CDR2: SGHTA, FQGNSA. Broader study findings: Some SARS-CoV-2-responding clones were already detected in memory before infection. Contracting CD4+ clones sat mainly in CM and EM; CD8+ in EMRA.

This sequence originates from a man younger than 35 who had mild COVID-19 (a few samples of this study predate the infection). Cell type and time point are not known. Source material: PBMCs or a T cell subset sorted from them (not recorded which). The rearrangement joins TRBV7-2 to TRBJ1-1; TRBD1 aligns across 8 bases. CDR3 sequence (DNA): TGTGCCAGCAGCCGGACAGGGCGGGTAACTGAAGCTTTCTTT. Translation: CASSRTGRVTEAFF.